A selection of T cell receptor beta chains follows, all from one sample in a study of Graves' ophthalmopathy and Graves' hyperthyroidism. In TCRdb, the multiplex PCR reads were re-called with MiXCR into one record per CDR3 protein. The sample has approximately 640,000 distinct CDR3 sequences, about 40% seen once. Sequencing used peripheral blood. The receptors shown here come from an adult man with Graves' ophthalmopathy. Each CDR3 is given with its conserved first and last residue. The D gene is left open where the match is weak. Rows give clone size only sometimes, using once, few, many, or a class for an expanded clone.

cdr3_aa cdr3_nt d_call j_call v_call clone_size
CASSESISNQPQHF TGTGCCAGCAGTGAAAGTATTAGCAATCAGCCCCAGCATTTT NA TRBJ1-5 TRBV2 NA
CASSQDLYPGEETQYF TGTGCCAGCAGCCAAGATCTTTACCCGGGGGAAGAGACCCAGTACTTC NA TRBJ2-5 TRBV5-6 few
CATSSSGQTNEKLFF TGTGCCACAAGCAGTTCGGGACAGACTAATGAAAAACTGTTTTTT TRBD1 TRBJ1-4 TRBV24-1 many
CASTGTASTDTQYF TGTGCCAGCACCGGGACAGCTAGCACAGATACGCAGTATTTT TRBD1 TRBJ2-3 TRBV7-9 NA
CASSLVMIGPREKLFF TGCGCCAGCAGCTTGGTTATGATCGGTCCCCGTGAAAAACTGTTTTTT NA TRBJ1-4 TRBV5-1 many
CASSFASNTIYF TGTGCCAGCAGTTTTGCGTCGAACACCATATATTTT NA TRBJ1-3 TRBV11-2 NA
CASSLDRGNGEKLFF TGTGCCAGCAGTCTGGACAGGGGGAACGGCGAAAAACTGTTTTTT TRBD1 TRBJ1-4 TRBV2 NA
CASGPLGAGETQYF TGTGCTAGTGGTCCGCTAGGGGCAGGAGAGACCCAGTACTTC NA TRBJ2-5 TRBV12-5 many
CASSVTGLTGELFF TGCGCCAGCAGTGTGACGGGCCTTACCGGGGAGCTGTTTTTT NA TRBJ2-2 TRBV10-2 NA
CSARDDSYYGYTF TGCAGTGCTAGAGATGACAGCTACTATGGCTACACCTTC NA TRBJ1-2 TRBV20-1 many
CASSKSGEQFF TGTGCCAGCAGTAAGTCCGGTGAGCAGTTCTTC NA TRBJ2-1 TRBV25-1 many
CASSVAGTGPRAGYTF TGTGCCAGCAGTGTAGCCGGGACAGGGCCCCGAGCGGGCTACACCTTC TRBD1 TRBJ1-2 TRBV25-1 NA
CSVELSGADTQYF TGCAGCGTTGAACTATCAGGGGCAGATACGCAGTATTTT NA TRBJ2-3 TRBV29-1 NA
CASSPRGGSYEQYF TGTGCCAGCAGTCCCCGGGGGGGCTCCTACGAGCAGTACTTC TRBD2 TRBJ2-7 TRBV6-5 few
CAIRPGQGYTEAFF TGTGCCATCAGGCCTGGACAGGGGTACACTGAAGCTTTCTTT TRBD1 TRBJ1-1 TRBV10-3 NA
CASSYDRGPTNEKLFF TGTGCCAGCAGTTACGACAGAGGTCCAACTAATGAAAAACTGTTTTTT NA TRBJ1-4 TRBV12-3/TRBV12-4 many
CASSHSRGQGNSPLHF TGCGCCAGCAGCCATTCAAGGGGACAGGGAAATTCACCCCTCCACTTT TRBD1 TRBJ1-6 TRBV4-1 few
CASSKLAGAAQETQYF TGTGCCAGCAGCAAACTAGCGGGAGCCGCCCAAGAGACCCAGTACTTC TRBD2 TRBJ2-5 TRBV5-4 NA
CASSLARDRLNSPLHF TGTGCCAGCAGCTTAGCCCGGGACAGGCTCAATTCACCCCTCCACTTT TRBD1 TRBJ1-6 TRBV11-2 many
CASSFRDGEKLFF TGTGCCAGCAGCTTCAGGGATGGTGAAAAACTGTTTTTT NA TRBJ1-4 TRBV7-9 many
CASSQDWGGGGSQYF TGTGCCAGCAGCCAAGATTGGGGCGGGGGCGGGAGCCAGTACTTC NA TRBJ2-5 TRBV7-9 NA
CAISGGLAYGTQYF TGTGCCATCAGTGGCGGGCTAGCTTATGGGACCCAGTACTTC NA TRBJ2-5 TRBV10-3 NA
CASSTGLQETQYF TGCGCCAGCAGCACGGGACTACAAGAGACCCAGTACTTC TRBD2 TRBJ2-5 TRBV5-1 NA
CASSHRREPQETQYF TGTGCCAGCAGCCACCGGCGGGAGCCCCAAGAGACCCAGTACTTC TRBD2 TRBJ2-5 TRBV14 many
CASRSWGGGQYF TGTGCCAGCAGAAGCTGGGGGGGAGGGCAGTACTTC TRBD2 TRBJ2-7 TRBV7-9 NA
CATSRDGQLNQPQHF TGTGCCACCAGCAGAGATGGACAGCTCAATCAGCCCCAGCATTTT NA TRBJ1-5 TRBV15 NA
CSVRQGDGYTF TGCAGCGTAAGACAGGGCGATGGCTACACCTTC TRBD1 TRBJ1-2 TRBV29-1 NA
CANSRDRNQPQHF TGTGCCAACAGCCGGGACAGAAATCAGCCCCAGCATTTT TRBD1 TRBJ1-5 TRBV6-1 few
CASSVASPGLPQETQYF TGTGCCAGCAGCGTAGCTAGCCCCGGACTCCCCCAAGAGACCCAGTACTTC NA TRBJ2-5 TRBV9 NA
CASSTIDRAGELFF TGTGCCAGCAGTACCATTGACAGGGCCGGGGAGCTGTTTTTT TRBD1 TRBJ2-2 TRBV6-1 many
CASSFGRVFTDTQYF TGTGCCAGCAGCTTTGGCAGGGTATTCACAGATACGCAGTATTTT NA TRBJ2-3 TRBV7-3 NA
CASSMWGVEKLFF TGTGCCAGTAGTATGTGGGGAGTTGAAAAACTGTTTTTT NA TRBJ1-4 TRBV19 NA
CASSQSARVGNTIYF TGTGCCAGCAGCCAATCGGCCCGGGTTGGAAACACCATATATTTT NA TRBJ1-3 TRBV16 NA
CASSPPGSTGETQYF TGTGCCAGCTCACCACCGGGGTCCACTGGGGAGACCCAGTACTTC NA TRBJ2-5 TRBV18 NA
CASSLTSGEQYF TGTGCCAGCAGCTTAACTTCCGGCGAGCAGTACTTC NA TRBJ2-7 TRBV7-3 many
CASSLMGWRGQPQHF TGTGCCAGCAGTTTAATGGGGTGGCGTGGTCAGCCCCAGCATTTT NA TRBJ1-5 TRBV12-3/TRBV12-4 many
CASSDAKEDACSYKQYF TGTGCCAGCAGTGACGCAAAAGAAGACGCCTGCTCCTACAAGCAGTACTTC NA TRBJ2-7 TRBV10-3 NA
CASSLTQDPGELFF TGTGCCAGCAGCTTAACCCAGGATCCCGGGGAGCTGTTTTTT NA TRBJ2-2 TRBV7-3 many
CASSPGTGYGTLHF TGTGCCAGCAGTCCCGGGACAGGCTACGGGACCCTCCACTTT TRBD1 TRBJ1-6 TRBV12-3/TRBV12-4 many
CSVHRGTGTEAFF TGCAGCGTACATCGGGGCACGGGGACTGAAGCTTTCTTT NA TRBJ1-1 TRBV29-1 many
CASRDLGPPSSYEQYF TGTGCCAGCAGGGACCTGGGACCGCCGAGCTCCTACGAGCAGTACTTC NA TRBJ2-7 TRBV7-9 NA
CASKERTGGYEQYF TGTGCCAGCAAGGAGCGGACAGGAGGCTACGAGCAGTACTTC TRBD1 TRBJ2-7 TRBV2 NA